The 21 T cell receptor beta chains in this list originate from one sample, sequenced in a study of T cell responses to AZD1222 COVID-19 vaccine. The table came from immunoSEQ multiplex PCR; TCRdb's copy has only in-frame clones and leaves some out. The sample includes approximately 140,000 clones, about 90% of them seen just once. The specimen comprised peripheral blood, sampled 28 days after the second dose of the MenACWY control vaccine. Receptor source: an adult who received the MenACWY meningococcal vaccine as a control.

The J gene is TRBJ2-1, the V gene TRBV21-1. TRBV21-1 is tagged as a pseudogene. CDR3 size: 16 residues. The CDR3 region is CASSKWGDKEPDEQFF. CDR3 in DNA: TGTGCCAGCAGCAAGTGGGGGGACAAGGAACCTGATGAGCAGTTCTTC.

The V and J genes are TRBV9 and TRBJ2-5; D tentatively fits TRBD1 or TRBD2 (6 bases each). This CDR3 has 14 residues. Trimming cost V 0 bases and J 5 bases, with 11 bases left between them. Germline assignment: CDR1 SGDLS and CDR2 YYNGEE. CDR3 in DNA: TGTGCCAGCAGCGTAGCGGGGGCAGGCGAGACCCAGTACTTC. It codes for CASSVAGAGETQYF.

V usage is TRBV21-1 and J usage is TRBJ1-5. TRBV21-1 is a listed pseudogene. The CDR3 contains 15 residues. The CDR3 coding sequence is TGTGCCAGCAGGAGGAGCGGGGTTCCCAATCAGCCCCAGCATTTT. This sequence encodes CASRRSGVPNQPQHF.

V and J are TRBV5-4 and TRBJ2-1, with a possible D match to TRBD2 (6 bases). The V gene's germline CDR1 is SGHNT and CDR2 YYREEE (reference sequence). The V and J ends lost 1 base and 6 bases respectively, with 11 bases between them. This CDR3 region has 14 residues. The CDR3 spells CASSLQLAVNEQFF. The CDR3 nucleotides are TGTGCCAGCAGCTTGCAACTAGCCGTCAATGAGCAGTTCTTC.

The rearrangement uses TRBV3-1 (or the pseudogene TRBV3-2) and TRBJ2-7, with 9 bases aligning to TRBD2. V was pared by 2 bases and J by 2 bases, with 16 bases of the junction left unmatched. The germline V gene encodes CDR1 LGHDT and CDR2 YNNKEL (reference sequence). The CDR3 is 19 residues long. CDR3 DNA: TGTGCCAGCAGCCAATTCGGTACAGTAGCGGGAGAGAAACCCTACGAGCAGTACTTC. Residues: CASSQFGTVAGEKPYEQYF.

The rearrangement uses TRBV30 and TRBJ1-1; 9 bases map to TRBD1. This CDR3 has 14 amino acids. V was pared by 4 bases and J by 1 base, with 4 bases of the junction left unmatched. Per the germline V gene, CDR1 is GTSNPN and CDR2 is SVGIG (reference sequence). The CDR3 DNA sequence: TGTGCCTGGAACAGGGACAGGGAGAACACTGAAGCTTTCTTT. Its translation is CAWNRDRENTEAFF.

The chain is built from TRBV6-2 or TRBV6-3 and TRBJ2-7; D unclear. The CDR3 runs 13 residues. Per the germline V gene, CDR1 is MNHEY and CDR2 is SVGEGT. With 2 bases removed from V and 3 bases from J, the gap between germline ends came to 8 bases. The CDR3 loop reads CASSYPQGYEQYF. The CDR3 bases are TGTGCCAGCAGTTACCCCCAAGGCTACGAGCAGTACTTC.

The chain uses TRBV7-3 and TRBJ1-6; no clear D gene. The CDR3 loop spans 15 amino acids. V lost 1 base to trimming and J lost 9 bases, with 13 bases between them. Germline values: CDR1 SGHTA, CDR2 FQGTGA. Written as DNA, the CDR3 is TGTGCCAGCAGCTTAAGGGCCGATATTGGTTCACCCCTCCACTTT. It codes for CASSLRADIGSPLHF. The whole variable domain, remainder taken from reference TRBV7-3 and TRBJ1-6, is GAGVSQTPSNKVTEKGKYVELRCDPISGHTALYWYRQSLGQGPEFLIYFQGTGAADDSGLPNDRFFAVRPEGSVSTLKIQRTERGDSAVYLCASSLRADIGSPLHFGNGTRLTVT.

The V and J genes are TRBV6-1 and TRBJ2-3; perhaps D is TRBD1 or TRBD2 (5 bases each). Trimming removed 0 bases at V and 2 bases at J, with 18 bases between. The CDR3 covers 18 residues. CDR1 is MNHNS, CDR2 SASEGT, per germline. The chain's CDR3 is CASSEALLSSGHTDTQYF. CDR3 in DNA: TGTGCCAGCAGTGAAGCGCTTTTATCGTCGGGGCACACAGATACGCAGTATTTT.

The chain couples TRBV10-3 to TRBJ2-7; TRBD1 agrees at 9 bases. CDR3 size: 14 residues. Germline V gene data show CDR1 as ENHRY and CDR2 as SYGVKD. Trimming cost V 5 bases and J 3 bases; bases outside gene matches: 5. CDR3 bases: TGTGCCATCAGTAAGGACAGGGGAAACTACGAGCAGTACTTC. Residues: CAISKDRGNYEQYF.

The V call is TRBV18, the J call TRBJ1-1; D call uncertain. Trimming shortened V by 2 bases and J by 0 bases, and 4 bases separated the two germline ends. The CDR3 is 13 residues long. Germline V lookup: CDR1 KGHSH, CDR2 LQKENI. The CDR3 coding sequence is TGTGCCAGCTCACCATTGGTGAACACTGAAGCTTTCTTT. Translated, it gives CASSPLVNTEAFF.

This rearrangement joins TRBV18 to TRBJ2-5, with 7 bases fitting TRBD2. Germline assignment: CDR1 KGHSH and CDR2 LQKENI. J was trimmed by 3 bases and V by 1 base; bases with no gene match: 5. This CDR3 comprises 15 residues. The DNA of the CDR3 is TGTGCCAGCTCACCACGGGGAGGGATCGAAGAGACCCAGTACTTC. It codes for CASSPRGGIEETQYF.

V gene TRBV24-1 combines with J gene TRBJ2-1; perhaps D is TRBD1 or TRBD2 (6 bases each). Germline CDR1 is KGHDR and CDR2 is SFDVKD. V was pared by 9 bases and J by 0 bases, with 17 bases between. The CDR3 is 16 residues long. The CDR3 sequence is CATGGGPESSYNEQFF. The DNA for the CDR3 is TGTGCCACCGGAGGGGGGCCCGAAAGCTCCTACAATGAGCAGTTCTTC.

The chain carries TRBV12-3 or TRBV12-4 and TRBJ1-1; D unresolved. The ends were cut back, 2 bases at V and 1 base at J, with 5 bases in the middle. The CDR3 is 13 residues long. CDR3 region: CASSLKQNTEAFF. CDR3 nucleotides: TGTGCCAGCAGTTTAAAACAGAACACTGAAGCTTTCTTT.

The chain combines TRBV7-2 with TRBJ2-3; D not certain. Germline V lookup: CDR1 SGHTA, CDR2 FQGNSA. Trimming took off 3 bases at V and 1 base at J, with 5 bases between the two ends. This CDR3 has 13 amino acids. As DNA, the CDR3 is TGTGCCAGCAGCTTCGTGGGCACAGATACGCAGTATTTT. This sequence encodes CASSFVGTDTQYF.

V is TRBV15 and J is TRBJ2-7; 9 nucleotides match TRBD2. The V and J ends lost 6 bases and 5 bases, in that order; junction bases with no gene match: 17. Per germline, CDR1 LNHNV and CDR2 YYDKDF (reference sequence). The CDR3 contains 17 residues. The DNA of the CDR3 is TGTGCCACCAGTAAAGGGACTAGCCTATACGGGAGGGACGAGCAGTACTTC. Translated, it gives CATSKGTSLYGRDEQYF.

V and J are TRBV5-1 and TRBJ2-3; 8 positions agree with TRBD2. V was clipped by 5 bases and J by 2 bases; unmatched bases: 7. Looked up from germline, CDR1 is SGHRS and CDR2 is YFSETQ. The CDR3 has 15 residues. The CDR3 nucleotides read TGCGCCAGCAGTAGCAGCGGGAGCCCCACAGATACGCAGTATTTT. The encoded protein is CASSSSGSPTDTQYF.

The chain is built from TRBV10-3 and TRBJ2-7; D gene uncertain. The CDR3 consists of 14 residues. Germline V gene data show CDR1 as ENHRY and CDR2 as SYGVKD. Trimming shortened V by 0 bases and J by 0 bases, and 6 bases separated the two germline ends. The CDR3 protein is CAISESFNSYEQYF. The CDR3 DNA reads TGTGCCATCAGTGAGTCGTTTAACTCCTACGAGCAGTACTTC.

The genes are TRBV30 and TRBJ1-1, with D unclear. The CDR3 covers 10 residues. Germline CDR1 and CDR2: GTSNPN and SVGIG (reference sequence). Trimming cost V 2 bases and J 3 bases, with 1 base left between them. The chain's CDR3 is CAWSYTEAFF. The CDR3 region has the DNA TGTGCCTGGAGTTACACTGAAGCTTTCTTT.

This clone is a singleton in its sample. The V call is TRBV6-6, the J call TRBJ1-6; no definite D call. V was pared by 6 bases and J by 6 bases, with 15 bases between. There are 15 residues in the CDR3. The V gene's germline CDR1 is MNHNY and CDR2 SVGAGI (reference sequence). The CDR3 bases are TGTGCCAGCAGCCTTCCAAGTTTAGGTAATTCACCCCTCCACTTT. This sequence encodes CASSLPSLGNSPLHF.

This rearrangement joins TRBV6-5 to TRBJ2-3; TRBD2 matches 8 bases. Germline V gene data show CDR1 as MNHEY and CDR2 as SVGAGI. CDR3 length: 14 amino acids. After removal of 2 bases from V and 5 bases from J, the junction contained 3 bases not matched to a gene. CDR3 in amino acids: CASSYSGSQDTQYF. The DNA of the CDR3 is TGTGCCAGCAGTTACAGCGGGAGTCAAGATACGCAGTATTTT.